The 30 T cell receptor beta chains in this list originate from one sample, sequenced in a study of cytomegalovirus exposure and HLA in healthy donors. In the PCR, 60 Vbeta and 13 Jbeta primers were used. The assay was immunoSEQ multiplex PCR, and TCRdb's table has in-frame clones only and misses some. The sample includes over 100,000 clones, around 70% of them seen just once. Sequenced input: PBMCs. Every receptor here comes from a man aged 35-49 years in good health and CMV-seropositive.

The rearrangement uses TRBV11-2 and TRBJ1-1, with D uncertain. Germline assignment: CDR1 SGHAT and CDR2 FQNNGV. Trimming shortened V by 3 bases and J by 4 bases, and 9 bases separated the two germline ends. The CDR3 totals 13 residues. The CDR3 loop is CASSFREGTEAFF. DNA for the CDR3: TGTGCCAGCAGCTTTAGGGAGGGCACTGAAGCTTTCTTT.

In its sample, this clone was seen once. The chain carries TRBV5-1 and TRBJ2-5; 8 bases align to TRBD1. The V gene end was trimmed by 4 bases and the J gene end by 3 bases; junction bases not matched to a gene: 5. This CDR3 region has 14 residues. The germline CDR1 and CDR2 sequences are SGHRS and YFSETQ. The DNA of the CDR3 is TGCGCCAGCAGCACGGACAGGGTTAAAGAGACCCAGTACTTC. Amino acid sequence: CASSTDRVKETQYF.

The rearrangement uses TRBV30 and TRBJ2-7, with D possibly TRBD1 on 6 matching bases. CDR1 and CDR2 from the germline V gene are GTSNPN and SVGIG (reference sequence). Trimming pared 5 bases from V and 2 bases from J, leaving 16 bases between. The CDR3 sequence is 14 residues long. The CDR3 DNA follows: TGTGCCTGGGCAAGCGGACAGAGGCCCTACGAGCAGTACTTC. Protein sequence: CAWASGQRPYEQYF.

The CDR3 region has the DNA TGCGCCAGCAGCCCTGGGGACAGGGGGGTGGATCAGCCCCAGCATTTT. Translation: CASSPGDRGVDQPQHF. The rearrangement joins TRBV5-1 to TRBJ1-5; the match to TRBD1 covers 11 bases. The length of the CDR3 is 16 residues. Germline trimming cut 4 bases from V and 5 bases from J; bases unmatched to any gene: 8. The germline gives CDR1 SGHRS, CDR2 YFSETQ. The complete variable domain, with remaining parts taken from reference TRBV5-1 and TRBJ1-5, reads KAGVTQTPRYLIKTRGQQVTLSCSPISGHRSVSWYQQTPGQGLQFLFEYFSETQRNKGNFPGRFSGRQFSNSRSEMNVSTLELGDSALYLCASSPGDRGVDQPQHFGDGTRLSIL.

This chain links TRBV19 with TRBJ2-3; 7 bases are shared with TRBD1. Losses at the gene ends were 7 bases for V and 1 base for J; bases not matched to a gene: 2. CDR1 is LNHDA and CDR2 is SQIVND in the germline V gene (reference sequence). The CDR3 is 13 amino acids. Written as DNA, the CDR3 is TGTGCCAGTAATAGGGGGCGCACAGATACGCAGTATTTT. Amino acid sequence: CASNRGRTDTQYF. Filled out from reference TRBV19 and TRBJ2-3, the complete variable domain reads DGGITQSPKYLFRKEGQNVTLSCEQNLNHDAMYWYRQDPGQGLRLIYYSQIVNDFQKGDIAEGYSVSREKKESFPLTVTSAQKNPTAFYLCASNRGRTDTQYFGPGTRLTVL.

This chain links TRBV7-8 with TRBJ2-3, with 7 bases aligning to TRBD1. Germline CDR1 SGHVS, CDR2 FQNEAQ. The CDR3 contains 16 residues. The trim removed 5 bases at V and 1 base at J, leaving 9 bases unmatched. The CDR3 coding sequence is TGTGCCAGCAGCCAACGGGACAGCGGAGGCACAGATACGCAGTATTTT. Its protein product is CASSQRDSGGTDTQYF.

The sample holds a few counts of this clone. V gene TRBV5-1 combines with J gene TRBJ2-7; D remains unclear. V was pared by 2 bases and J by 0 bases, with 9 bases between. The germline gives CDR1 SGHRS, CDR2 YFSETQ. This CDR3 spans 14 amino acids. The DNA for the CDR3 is TGCGCCAGCAGCTTCGGGTTGAGCTCCTACGAGCAGTACTTC. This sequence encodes CASSFGLSSYEQYF. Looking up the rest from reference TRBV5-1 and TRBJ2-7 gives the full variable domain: KAGVTQTPRYLIKTRGQQVTLSCSPISGHRSVSWYQQTPGQGLQFLFEYFSETQRNKGNFPGRFSGRQFSNSRSEMNVSTLELGDSALYLCASSFGLSSYEQYFGPGTRLTVT.

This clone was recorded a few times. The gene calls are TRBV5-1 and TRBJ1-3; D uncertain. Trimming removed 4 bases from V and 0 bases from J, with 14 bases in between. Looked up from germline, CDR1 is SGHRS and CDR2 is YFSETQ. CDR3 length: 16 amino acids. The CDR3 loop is CASSLGRRSSGNTIYF. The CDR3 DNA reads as TGCGCCAGCAGCCTTGGCAGGAGGAGCTCTGGAAACACCATATATTTT.

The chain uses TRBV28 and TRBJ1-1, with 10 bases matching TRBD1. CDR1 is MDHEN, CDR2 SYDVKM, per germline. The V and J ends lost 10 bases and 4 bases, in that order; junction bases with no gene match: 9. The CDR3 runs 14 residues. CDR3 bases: TGTGCCATCGAAGTCGGGACAGGGGTCACTGAAGCTTTCTTT. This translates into CAIEVGTGVTEAFF.

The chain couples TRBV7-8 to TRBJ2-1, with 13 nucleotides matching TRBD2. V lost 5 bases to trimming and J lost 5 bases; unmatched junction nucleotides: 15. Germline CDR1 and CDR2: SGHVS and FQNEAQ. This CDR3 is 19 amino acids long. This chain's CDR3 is CASSIVDHLLAGGHNEQFF. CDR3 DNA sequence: TGTGCCAGCAGCATAGTGGACCACCTACTAGCGGGGGGGCACAATGAGCAGTTCTTC.

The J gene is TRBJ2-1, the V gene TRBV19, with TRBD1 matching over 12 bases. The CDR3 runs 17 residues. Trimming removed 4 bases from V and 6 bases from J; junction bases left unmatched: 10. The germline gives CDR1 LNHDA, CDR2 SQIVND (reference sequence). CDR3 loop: CASSTNWGQGAGNEQFF. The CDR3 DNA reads TGTGCCAGTAGTACAAATTGGGGACAGGGGGCGGGCAATGAGCAGTTCTTC. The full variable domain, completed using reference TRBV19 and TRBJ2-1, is DGGITQSPKYLFRKEGQNVTLSCEQNLNHDAMYWYRQDPGQGLRLIYYSQIVNDFQKGDIAEGYSVSREKKESFPLTVTSAQKNPTAFYLCASSTNWGQGAGNEQFFGPGTRLTVL.

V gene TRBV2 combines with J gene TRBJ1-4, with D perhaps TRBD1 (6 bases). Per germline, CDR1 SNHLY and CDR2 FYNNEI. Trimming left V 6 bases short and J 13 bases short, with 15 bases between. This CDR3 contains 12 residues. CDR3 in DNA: TGTGCCAGCAGCCGGGGGGACACATCACTGTTTTTT. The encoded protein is CASSRGDTSLFF.

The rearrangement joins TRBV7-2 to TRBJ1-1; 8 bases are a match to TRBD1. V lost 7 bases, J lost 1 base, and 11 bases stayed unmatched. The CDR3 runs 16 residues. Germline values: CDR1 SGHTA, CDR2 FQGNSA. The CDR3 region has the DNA TGTGCCAGCAACTTGCTTCAGGGGGCTGGGAACACTGAAGCTTTCTTT. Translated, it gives CASNLLQGAGNTEAFF.

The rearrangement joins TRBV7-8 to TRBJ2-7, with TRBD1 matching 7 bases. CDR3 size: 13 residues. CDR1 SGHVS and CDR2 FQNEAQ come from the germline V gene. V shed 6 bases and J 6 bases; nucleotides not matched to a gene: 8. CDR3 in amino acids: CASRPNRGSEQYF. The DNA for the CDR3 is TGTGCCAGCAGACCAAACAGGGGCTCCGAGCAGTACTTC. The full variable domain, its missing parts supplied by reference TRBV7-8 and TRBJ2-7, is GAGVSQSPRYKVAKRGQDVALRCDPISGHVSLFWYQQALGQGPEFLTYFQNEAQLDKSGLPSDRFFAERPEGSVSTLKIQRTQQEDSAVYLCASRPNRGSEQYFGPGTRLTVT.

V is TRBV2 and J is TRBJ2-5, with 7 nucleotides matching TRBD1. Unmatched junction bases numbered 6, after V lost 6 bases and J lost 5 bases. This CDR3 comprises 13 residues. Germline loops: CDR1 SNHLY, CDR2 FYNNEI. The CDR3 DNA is TGTGCCAGCAGAACAGGGGTGGGGGAGACCCAGTACTTC. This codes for CASRTGVGETQYF.

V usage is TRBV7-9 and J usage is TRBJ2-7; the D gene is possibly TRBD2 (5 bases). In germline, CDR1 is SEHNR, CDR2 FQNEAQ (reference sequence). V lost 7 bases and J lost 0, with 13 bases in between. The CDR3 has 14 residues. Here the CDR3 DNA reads TGTGCCAGCACCCTCGCGGGTTCCTCCTACGAGCAGTACTTC. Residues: CASTLAGSSYEQYF. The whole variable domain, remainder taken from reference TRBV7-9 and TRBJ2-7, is DTGVSQNPRHKITKRGQNVTFRCDPISEHNRLYWYRQTLGQGPEFLTYFQNEAQLEKSRLLSDRFSAERPKGSFSTLEIQRTEQGDSAMYLCASTLAGSSYEQYFGPGTRLTVT.

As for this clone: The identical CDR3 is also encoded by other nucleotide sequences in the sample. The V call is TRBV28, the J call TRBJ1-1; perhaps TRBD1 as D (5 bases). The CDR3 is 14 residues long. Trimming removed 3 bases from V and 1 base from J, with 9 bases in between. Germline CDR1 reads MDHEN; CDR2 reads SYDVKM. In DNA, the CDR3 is TGTGCCAGCAGTTTCCGTACAGGGAACACTGAAGCTTTCTTT. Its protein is CASSFRTGNTEAFF.

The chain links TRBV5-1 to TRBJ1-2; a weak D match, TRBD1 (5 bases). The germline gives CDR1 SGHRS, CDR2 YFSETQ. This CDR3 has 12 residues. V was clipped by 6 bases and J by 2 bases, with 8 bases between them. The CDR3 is CASTDTNYGYTF. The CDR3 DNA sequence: TGCGCCAGCACGGACACAAACTATGGCTACACCTTC.

The chain's CDR3 is CASSYPIRYNEQFF. CDR3 bases: TGTGCCAGCAGTTACCCTATCAGGTACAATGAGCAGTTCTTC. J is TRBJ2-1 and V is TRBV6-5; the D is unclear. The CDR3 loop spans 14 amino acids. The germline V and J ends were trimmed by 2 bases and 4 bases, with 9 bases remaining between them. Germline V gene data show CDR1 as MNHEY and CDR2 as SVGAGI.

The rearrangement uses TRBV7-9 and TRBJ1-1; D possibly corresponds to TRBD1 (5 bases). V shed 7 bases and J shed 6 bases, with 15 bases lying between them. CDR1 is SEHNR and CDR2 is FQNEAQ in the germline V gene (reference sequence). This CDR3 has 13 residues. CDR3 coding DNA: TGTGCCAGCACCGCTACGGGGGTCCCTGAAGCTTTCTTT. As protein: CASTATGVPEAFF.

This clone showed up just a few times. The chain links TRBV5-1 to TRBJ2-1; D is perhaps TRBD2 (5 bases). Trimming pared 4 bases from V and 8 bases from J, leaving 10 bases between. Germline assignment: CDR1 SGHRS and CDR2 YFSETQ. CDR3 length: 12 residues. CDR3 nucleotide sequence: TGCGCCAGCAGCCTGAGCGGCTATGAGCAGTTCTTC. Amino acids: CASSLSGYEQFF.

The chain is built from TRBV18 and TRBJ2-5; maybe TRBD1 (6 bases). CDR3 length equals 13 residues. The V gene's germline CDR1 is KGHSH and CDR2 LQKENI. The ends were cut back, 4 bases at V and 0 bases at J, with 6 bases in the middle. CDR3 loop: CASSRTDQETQYF. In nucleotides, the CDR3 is TGTGCCAGCTCACGGACAGACCAAGAGACCCAGTACTTC.

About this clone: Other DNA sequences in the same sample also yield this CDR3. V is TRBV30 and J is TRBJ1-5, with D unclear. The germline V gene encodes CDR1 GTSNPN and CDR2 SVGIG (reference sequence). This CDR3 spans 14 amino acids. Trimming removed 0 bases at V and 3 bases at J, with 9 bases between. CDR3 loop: CAWSVGGSNQPQHF. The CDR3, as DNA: TGTGCCTGGAGTGTAGGAGGATCCAATCAGCCCCAGCATTTT.

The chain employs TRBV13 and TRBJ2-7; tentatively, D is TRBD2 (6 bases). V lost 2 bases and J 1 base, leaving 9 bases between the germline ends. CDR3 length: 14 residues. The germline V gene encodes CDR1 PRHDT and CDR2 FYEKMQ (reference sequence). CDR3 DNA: TGTGCCAGCAGCTTAAGGGACTGGTCCTACGAGCAGTACTTC. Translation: CASSLRDWSYEQYF.

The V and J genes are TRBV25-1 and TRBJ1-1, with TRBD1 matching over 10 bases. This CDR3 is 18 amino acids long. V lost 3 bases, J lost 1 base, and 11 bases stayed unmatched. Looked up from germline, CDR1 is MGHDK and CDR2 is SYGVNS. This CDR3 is CASSDRRVDRGPNTEAFF. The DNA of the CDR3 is TGTGCCAGCAGTGATAGAAGGGTAGACAGGGGGCCGAACACTGAAGCTTTCTTT.

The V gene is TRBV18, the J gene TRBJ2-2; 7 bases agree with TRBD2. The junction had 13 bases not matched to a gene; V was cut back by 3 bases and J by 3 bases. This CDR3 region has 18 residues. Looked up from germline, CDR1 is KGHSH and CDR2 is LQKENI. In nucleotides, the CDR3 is TGTGCCAGCTCACCTTTTGGGAGGGACGTTTTGGACACCGGGGAGCTGTTTTTT. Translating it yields CASSPFGRDVLDTGELFF.

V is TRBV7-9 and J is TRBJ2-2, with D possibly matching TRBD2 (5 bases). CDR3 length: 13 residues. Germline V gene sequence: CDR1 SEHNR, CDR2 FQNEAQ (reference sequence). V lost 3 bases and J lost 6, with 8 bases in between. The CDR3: CASSFGNPGELFF. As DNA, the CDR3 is TGTGCCAGCAGCTTCGGGAATCCCGGGGAGCTGTTTTTT.

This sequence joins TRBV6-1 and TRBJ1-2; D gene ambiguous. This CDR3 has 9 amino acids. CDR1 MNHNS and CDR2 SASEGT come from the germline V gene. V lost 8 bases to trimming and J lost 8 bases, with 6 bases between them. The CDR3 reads CASRPGYTF. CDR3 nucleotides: TGTGCCAGCCGTCCCGGCTACACCTTC.

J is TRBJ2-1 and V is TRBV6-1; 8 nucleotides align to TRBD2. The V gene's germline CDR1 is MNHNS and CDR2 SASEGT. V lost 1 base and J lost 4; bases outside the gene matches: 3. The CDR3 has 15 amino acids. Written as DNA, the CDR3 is TGTGCCAGCAGTGAAGAGGGACTAGTTTACAATGAGCAGTTCTTC. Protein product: CASSEEGLVYNEQFF.

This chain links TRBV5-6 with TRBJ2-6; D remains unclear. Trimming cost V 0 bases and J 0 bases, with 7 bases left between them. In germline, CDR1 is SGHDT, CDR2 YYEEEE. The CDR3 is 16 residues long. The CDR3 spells CASSLERGSGANVLTF. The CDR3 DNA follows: TGTGCCAGCAGCTTGGAACGCGGCTCTGGGGCCAACGTCCTGACTTTC.